Below are 27 T cell receptor beta chains sequenced from a single sample in a study of T cell responses to AZD1222 COVID-19 vaccine. The method was immunoSEQ multiplex PCR; TCRdb's version includes in-frame clones alone and lacks a portion of them. The sample carries about 69,000 clones, roughly 80% recorded once. This specimen consisted of peripheral blood, obtained 28 days after the second AZD1222 dose. The receptors were sampled from an adult who received the AZD1222 COVID-19 vaccine.

The chain couples TRBV7-2 to TRBJ2-1; D is tentatively TRBD1 or TRBD2 (5 bases each). Germline V gene lookup returns CDR1 SGHTA and CDR2 FQGNSA. This CDR3 spans 12 amino acids. V dropped 3 bases and J dropped 15 bases, with 15 bases sitting between them. CDR3 loop: CASSFPGTPGFF. Written as DNA, the CDR3 is TGTGCCAGCAGCTTCCCCGGGACCCCTGGGTTCTTC.

V usage is TRBV5-4 and J usage is TRBJ2-7, with 7 nucleotides matching TRBD2. CDR1 and CDR2 (germline): SGHNT, YYREEE (reference sequence). Trimming took 3 bases from V and 6 from J; bases not matched to a gene: 3. The CDR3 sequence is 12 residues long. CDR3 sequence (DNA): TGTGCCAGCAGCTCTCGCGGGGGCGAGCAGTACTTC. It encodes CASSSRGGEQYF.

The chain links TRBV11-2 to TRBJ2-2; no reliable D call. CDR3 length equals 13 residues. Trimming took 3 bases from V and 8 from J, leaving 10 bases between them. Per the germline V gene, CDR1 is SGHAT and CDR2 is FQNNGV. In DNA form, the CDR3 reads TGTGCCAGCAGCTTTTCCAACGCGGGGGAGCTGTTTTTT. Its protein product is CASSFSNAGELFF.

This sequence joins TRBV6-5 and TRBJ2-3; a possible D gene is TRBD1 (6 bases). CDR3 length: 14 amino acids. Trimming shortened V by 0 bases and J by 6 bases, and 10 bases separated the two germline ends. CDR1 and CDR2 from the germline V gene are MNHEY and SVGAGI. This CDR3 reads CASSYSRGYDTQYF. The CDR3 DNA reads as TGTGCCAGCAGTTACTCGAGGGGGTACGATACGCAGTATTTT.

The rearrangement joins TRBV15 to TRBJ2-1; 12 nucleotides agree with TRBD2. CDR1 and CDR2 from the germline V gene are LNHNV and YYDKDF (reference sequence). V trimming: 6 bases; J trimming: 9 bases; junction bases outside the gene matches: 12. This CDR3 has 16 residues. In nucleotides, the CDR3 is TGTGCCACCAGGTACCCCGGGACTAGCGGGTCAAGTGAGCAGTTCTTC. Encoded protein: CATRYPGTSGSSEQFF.

The chain combines TRBV19 with TRBJ1-1; D possibly corresponds to TRBD1 (6 bases). V lost 11 bases and J 3 bases, leaving 10 bases between the germline ends. The CDR3 extends over 11 amino acids. Germline CDR1 reads LNHDA; CDR2 reads SQIVND (reference sequence). CDR3 sequence reads: CAVQGYTEAFF. The CDR3 coding sequence is TGTGCCGTTCAGGGGTACACTGAAGCTTTCTTT.

J is TRBJ2-3 and V is TRBV6-5, with a tentative D call TRBD2 (6 bases). The germline V gene encodes CDR1 MNHEY and CDR2 SVGAGI. The length of the CDR3 is 14 residues. V was shortened by 10 bases and J by 3 bases, with 17 bases between the two germline ends. CDR3 in amino acids: CATRHGDFTDTQYF. The CDR3 DNA reads TGTGCCACTAGGCATGGGGACTTTACAGATACGCAGTATTTT.

This sequence joins TRBV29-1 and TRBJ1-2; D unclear. CDR3 size: 12 residues. CDR1 is SQVTM and CDR2 is ANQGSEA in the germline V gene. V lost 3 bases and J lost 2, with 7 bases in between. As DNA, the CDR3 is TGCAGCGTTGAGGTTAGCAACTATGGCTACACCTTC. It specifies CSVEVSNYGYTF. The full variable domain, its missing parts supplied by reference TRBV29-1 and TRBJ1-2, is SAVISQKPSRDICQRGTSLTIQCQVDSQVTMMFWYRQQPGQSLTLIATANQGSEATYESGFVIDKFPISRPNLTFSTLTVSNMSPEDSSIYLCSVEVSNYGYTFGSGTRLTVV.

This clone was found once. The chain employs TRBV6-6 and TRBJ2-3; 10 nucleotides line up with TRBD2. This CDR3 has 15 residues. Germline CDR1 MNHNY, CDR2 SVGAGI (reference sequence). Trimming cost V 3 bases and J 4 bases; bases outside gene matches: 4. The CDR3 reads CASSYSGRRADTQYF. CDR3 DNA sequence: TGTGCCAGCAGTTATAGCGGGAGGAGAGCAGATACGCAGTATTTT.

The chain recombines TRBV3-1 (or the pseudogene TRBV3-2) with TRBJ2-7, with a tentative D call TRBD1 (6 bases). V was pared by 5 bases and J by 7 bases, with 18 bases between. Germline-derived CDR1 and CDR2 are LGHDT and YNNKEL (reference sequence). The CDR3 is 14 residues long. CDR3 in DNA: TGTGCCAGCAGCGTCAGGGGAATCCTGCAGGAGCAGTACTTC. Encoded protein: CASSVRGILQEQYF.

This chain joins TRBV6-5 and TRBJ1-6; D is uncertain. V was cut by 4 bases and J by 4 bases, with 11 bases left in between. From germline, CDR1 is MNHEY and CDR2 SVGAGI. This CDR3 has 15 amino acids. CDR3 loop: CASSSQAEYNSPLHF. CDR3 DNA: TGTGCCAGCAGTTCTCAGGCTGAATATAATTCACCCCTCCACTTT.

The sample holds a few counts of this clone. This rearrangement joins TRBV27 to TRBJ1-6; no reliable D call. Germline V gene sequence: CDR1 MNHEY, CDR2 SMNVEV (reference sequence). Trimming shortened V by 6 bases and J by 11 bases, and 17 bases separated the two germline ends. The CDR3 spans 14 residues. CDR3 residues: CASSSAPEWAPLHF. Written as DNA, the CDR3 is TGTGCCAGCAGCTCCGCCCCGGAATGGGCACCCCTCCACTTT.

J is TRBJ1-1 and V is TRBV27, with D uncertain. The germline V gene has CDR1 MNHEY and CDR2 SMNVEV (reference sequence). Trimming took 6 bases from V and 3 from J, leaving 11 bases between them. CDR3 length: 13 amino acids. The CDR3 sequence: CASSHAWDTEAFF. The CDR3 region has the DNA TGTGCCAGCAGCCACGCCTGGGACACTGAAGCTTTCTTT.

This clone was detected many times. The V gene is TRBV9, the J gene TRBJ1-2; no definite D call. This CDR3 contains 14 residues. Per the germline V gene, CDR1 is SGDLS and CDR2 is YYNGEE. Between the trimmed V and J ends, which lost 0 bases and 4 bases, there was a span of 10 bases. The CDR3 DNA reads as TGTGCCAGCAGCGTAGAGGGCCGAACCTATGGCTACACCTTC. Translating it yields CASSVEGRTYGYTF.

The V and J genes are TRBV6-2 or TRBV6-3 and TRBJ1-2; D is perhaps TRBD1 (6 bases). The V and J ends lost 6 bases and 1 base respectively, with 21 bases between them. The CDR3 totals 17 residues. From germline, CDR1 is MNHEY and CDR2 SVGEGT. CDR3 loop: CASSPYLGQTINYGYTF. The DNA for the CDR3 is TGTGCCAGCAGCCCCTATCTAGGACAGACTATTAACTATGGCTACACCTTC.

The chain uses TRBV5-6 and TRBJ2-7; TRBD2 is a possible D gene (7 bases). Trimming cost V 0 bases and J 4 bases, with 20 bases left between them. In germline, CDR1 is SGHDT, CDR2 YYEEEE. The length of the CDR3 is 17 residues. The CDR3 spells CASSLVGGGGFTYEQYF. In DNA, the CDR3 is TGTGCCAGCAGCTTGGTTGGGGGCGGGGGCTTCACTTACGAGCAGTACTTC.

The chain carries TRBV15 and TRBJ1-5; D perhaps matches TRBD1 (6 bases). This CDR3 has 15 residues. Trimming took off 0 bases at V and 0 bases at J, with 6 bases between the two ends. Germline CDR1 LNHNV, CDR2 YYDKDF (reference sequence). CDR3 in amino acids: CATSRDRGSNQPQHF. The CDR3 nucleotides read TGTGCCACCAGCAGAGACAGGGGTAGCAATCAGCCCCAGCATTTT.

The V and J genes are TRBV28 and TRBJ2-5; possibly TRBD2 for D (5 bases). There are 15 residues in the CDR3. Deletions cut 6 bases from V and 1 base from J, with 15 bases between. Germline V gene sequence: CDR1 MDHEN, CDR2 SYDVKM. CDR3 loop: CASRSPSGVQETQYF. CDR3 nucleotides: TGTGCCAGCAGATCCCCCTCCGGGGTCCAAGAGACCCAGTACTTC.

The chain is built from TRBV5-8 and TRBJ2-3; 9 nucleotides agree with TRBD1. The CDR3 spans 17 residues. Germline V CDR1 and CDR2: SGHTS, YDEGEE. With 0 bases clipped from V and 3 bases from J, the junction kept 8 bases outside the gene matches. In nucleotides, the CDR3 is TGTGCCAGCAGCTTGGCCGCGACAGGGGGTGGGACAGATACGCAGTATTTT. This encodes CASSLAATGGGTDTQYF.

The chain employs TRBV7-3 and TRBJ2-3; D ambiguous. V lost 5 bases to trimming and J lost 1 base, with 13 bases between them. CDR1 SGHTA and CDR2 FQGTGA come from the germline V gene. The CDR3 totals 15 residues. Here the CDR3 reads CASSVGGSRTDTQYF. In nucleotides, the CDR3 is TGTGCCAGCAGCGTAGGTGGCAGCCGCACAGATACGCAGTATTTT.

This clone was recorded once. This rearrangement joins TRBV4-1 to TRBJ2-3, with a weak D call TRBD2 (5 bases). This CDR3 contains 17 residues. Trimming left V 6 bases short and J 2 bases short, with 21 bases between. The germline V gene has CDR1 MGHRA and CDR2 YSYEKL. The CDR3 bases are TGCGCCAGCAGTAAACTAGGCCTACCCCCCCACACAGATACGCAGTATTTT. Residues: CASSKLGLPPHTDTQYF.

The chain uses TRBV7-3 and TRBJ1-1, with a weak D call TRBD1 (5 bases). The CDR3 is 13 amino acids. V lost 5 bases and J lost 1, with 8 bases in between. Germline values: CDR1 SGHTA, CDR2 FQGTGA. CDR3: CASSRTPNTEAFF. CDR3 sequence (DNA): TGTGCCAGCAGCCGGACACCGAACACTGAAGCTTTCTTT.

This clone has a single count. This chain links TRBV30 with TRBJ1-5; D ambiguous. CDR1 GTSNPN and CDR2 SVGIG come from the germline V gene (reference sequence). Trimming cost V 3 bases and J 2 bases, with 11 bases left between them. This CDR3 has 14 residues. The DNA of the CDR3 is TGTGCCTGGAGCACCGAAGTGGGCAATCAGCCCCAGCATTTT. Translated, it gives CAWSTEVGNQPQHF.

This chain connects TRBV7-9 to TRBJ1-4; possible D gene TRBD1, 5 bases. In germline, CDR1 is SEHNR, CDR2 FQNEAQ (reference sequence). The ends were cut back, 8 bases at V and 8 bases at J, with 6 bases in the middle. This CDR3 contains 10 residues. For the CDR3, the DNA is TGTGCCAGCGGGGCAGAAAAACTGTTTTTT. Translating it yields CASGAEKLFF. The full variable domain, completed using reference TRBV7-9 and TRBJ1-4, is DTGVSQNPRHKITKRGQNVTFRCDPISEHNRLYWYRQTLGQGPEFLTYFQNEAQLEKSRLLSDRFSAERPKGSFSTLEIQRTEQGDSAMYLCASGAEKLFFGSGTQLSVL.

The rearrangement joins TRBV5-8 to TRBJ1-6; a possible D gene is TRBD1 (5 bases). Germline loops: CDR1 SGHTS, CDR2 YDEGEE. The CDR3 spans 14 residues. CDR3 in DNA: TGTGTCACGAGTGGGGGTGCCTATAATTCACCCCTCCACTTT. Encoded protein: CVTSGGAYNSPLHF.

This chain links TRBV15 with TRBJ1-5; TRBD1 aligns across 7 bases. The CDR3 is 17 residues long. The trim removed 1 base at V and 5 bases at J, leaving 11 bases unmatched. The germline gives CDR1 LNHNV, CDR2 YYDKDF (reference sequence). CDR3 DNA sequence: TGTGCCACCAGCAGAGTAGGAGGAACAGGGGAAGATCAGCCCCAGCATTTT. Its protein is CATSRVGGTGEDQPQHF.

The rearrangement links TRBV6-5 to TRBJ2-1; possible D gene TRBD2, 5 bases. With 7 bases removed from V and 9 bases from J, the gap between germline ends came to 16 bases. The germline CDR1 and CDR2 sequences are MNHEY and SVGAGI. The CDR3 loop spans 13 amino acids. This chain's CDR3 is CASKGPPRGEQFF. CDR3 bases: TGTGCCAGCAAGGGCCCCCCCCGGGGTGAGCAGTTCTTC.